A selection of T cell receptor beta chains follows, all from one sample in a study of blood T cell repertoires in COVID-19. Sequencing used immunoSEQ multiplex PCR; TCRdb keeps in-frame clones, though not all of them. The table lists about 58,000 clones, 70% to 90% of them singletons, with 7% to 9% in the top ten. The source material was peripheral blood. The receptors shown here come from a woman between 65 and 79 years old with active COVID-19. The CDR3 runs from the conserved cysteine through the conserved F or W. Fields, in order: clone size, J gene, V gene, D gene, CDR3 DNA, CDR3 protein. The D gene is left open where the match is weak. Clone sizes are given selectively: once, few, many, or a class where the clone is expanded.

clone size: -
J gene: TRBJ2-1
V gene: TRBV6-5
D gene: -
CDR3 DNA: TGTGCCAGCAACACAGGACCCCGTGGGGAGCAGTTCTTC
CDR3 protein: CASNTGPRGEQFF

clone size: -
J gene: TRBJ1-5
V gene: TRBV27
D gene: -
CDR3 DNA: TGTGCCAGCAGTTTAAAGAGGTTAGGCAATCAGCCCCAGCATTTT
CDR3 protein: CASSLKRLGNQPQHF

clone size: -
J gene: TRBJ1-1
V gene: TRBV5-1
D gene: -
CDR3 DNA: TGCGCCAGCAGCTTGGAGCAGGGAAGGACTGAAGCTTTCTTT
CDR3 protein: CASSLEQGRTEAFF

clone size: -
J gene: TRBJ2-7
V gene: TRBV7-8
D gene: -
CDR3 DNA: TGTGCCAGCAGCTTAGCTCGGGACTCCTACTACGAGCAGTACTTC
CDR3 protein: CASSLARDSYYEQYF

clone size: -
J gene: TRBJ2-3
V gene: TRBV28
D gene: TRBD2
CDR3 DNA: TGTGCCAGCAGACGGGCGGGAGCCCCAGATACGCAGTATTTT
CDR3 protein: CASRRAGAPDTQYF

clone size: -
J gene: TRBJ2-1
V gene: TRBV28
D gene: TRBD2
CDR3 DNA: TGTGCCAGCAGTCCCTCATTTCCGGGACTAGCCCGTGAGCAGTTCTTC
CDR3 protein: CASSPSFPGLAREQFF

clone size: -
J gene: TRBJ2-3
V gene: TRBV11-3
D gene: TRBD1
CDR3 DNA: TGTGCCAGCAGCTATCAGGGGGCTGATACGCAGTATTTT
CDR3 protein: CASSYQGADTQYF

clone size: -
J gene: TRBJ1-1
V gene: TRBV6-6
D gene: -
CDR3 DNA: TGTGCCAGCAGGTCCGATGGAGGAGGGGCAAACACTGAAGCTTTCTTT
CDR3 protein: CASRSDGGGANTEAFF

clone size: -
J gene: TRBJ1-6
V gene: TRBV9
D gene: TRBD1
CDR3 DNA: TGTGCCAGCAGCGCAGGGGGCTCACCCCTCCACTTT
CDR3 protein: CASSAGGSPLHF

clone size: once
J gene: TRBJ2-7
V gene: TRBV27
D gene: TRBD1
CDR3 DNA: TGTGCCAGCAGTCAAACGTGGACAGGAGCTTACGAGCAGTACTTC
CDR3 protein: CASSQTWTGAYEQYF

clone size: -
J gene: TRBJ1-1
V gene: TRBV30
D gene: TRBD1
CDR3 DNA: TGTGCCTGGACCCCGGGACAGGGGAGCACTGAAGCTTTCTTT
CDR3 protein: CAWTPGQGSTEAFF

clone size: -
J gene: TRBJ2-3
V gene: TRBV5-1
D gene: TRBD2
CDR3 DNA: TGCGCCAGCGGCGGAGCGGGAACGGGGGATACGCAGTATTTT
CDR3 protein: CASGGAGTGDTQYF

clone size: -
J gene: TRBJ2-2
V gene: TRBV19
D gene: -
CDR3 DNA: TGTGCCAGTAGTATACGAACGGCGAACACCGGGGAGCTGTTTTTT
CDR3 protein: CASSIRTANTGELFF

clone size: -
J gene: TRBJ1-5
V gene: TRBV10-3
D gene: TRBD1
CDR3 DNA: TGTGCCATCAGTGAGTCGGAGTTAATGTTACGGAGACAGGGGGATCAGCCCCAGCATTTT
CDR3 protein: CAISESELMLRRQGDQPQHF

clone size: -
J gene: TRBJ2-6
V gene: TRBV5-4
D gene: -
CDR3 DNA: TGTGCCAGCAGCCCGTGGGGAGGGGGCTCTGGGGCCAACGTCCTGACTTTC
CDR3 protein: CASSPWGGGSGANVLTF

clone size: -
J gene: TRBJ2-7
V gene: TRBV3-1/TRBV3-2
D gene: -
CDR3 DNA: TGTGCCAGCAGCCAAGGGCAGGACACCTACGAGCAGTACTTC
CDR3 protein: CASSQGQDTYEQYF

clone size: -
J gene: TRBJ2-1
V gene: TRBV27
D gene: TRBD2
CDR3 DNA: TGTGCCAGCAACTCCCCGGGCGGGAGCTCCTACAATGAGCAGTTCTTC
CDR3 protein: CASNSPGGSSYNEQFF

clone size: -
J gene: TRBJ1-2
V gene: TRBV18
D gene: -
CDR3 DNA: TGTGCCAGCTCACCACCGCTTGGGACACCGCCTAACTATGGCTACACCTTC
CDR3 protein: CASSPPLGTPPNYGYTF

clone size: -
J gene: TRBJ1-1
V gene: TRBV16
D gene: -
CDR3 DNA: TGTGCCAGCAGCCAAAGCAGGGTCACTGAAGCTTTCTTT
CDR3 protein: CASSQSRVTEAFF

clone size: once
J gene: TRBJ2-7
V gene: TRBV11-2
D gene: TRBD1
CDR3 DNA: TGTGCCAGCAGCTACCGGGACAGCTACGAGCAGTACTTC
CDR3 protein: CASSYRDSYEQYF

clone size: -
J gene: TRBJ1-2
V gene: TRBV4-1
D gene: TRBD1
CDR3 DNA: TGCGCCAGCAGCCAAGATCCAGGGGGACAAATGGCGGGCTACACCTTC
CDR3 protein: CASSQDPGGQMAGYTF

clone size: -
J gene: TRBJ1-1
V gene: TRBV29-1
D gene: -
CDR3 DNA: TGCAGCGTTCGGCGGCAGTCCATGAACACTGAAGCTTTCTTT
CDR3 protein: CSVRRQSMNTEAFF

clone size: -
J gene: TRBJ1-2
V gene: TRBV2
D gene: -
CDR3 DNA: TGTGCCAGCAGTGTCGGCAGGGTAATTAACTATGGCTACACCTTC
CDR3 protein: CASSVGRVINYGYTF

clone size: -
J gene: TRBJ1-1
V gene: TRBV15
D gene: -
CDR3 DNA: TGTGCCACCAGCGATCCCGTGGGCAGGCGCACTGAAGCTTTCTTT
CDR3 protein: CATSDPVGRRTEAFF

clone size: -
J gene: TRBJ2-3
V gene: TRBV7-9
D gene: TRBD1
CDR3 DNA: TGTGCCAGCAGCTTACAGGGGGTTAGGGGAACAGATACGCAGTATTTT
CDR3 protein: CASSLQGVRGTDTQYF

clone size: -
J gene: TRBJ2-1
V gene: TRBV24-1
D gene: -
CDR3 DNA: TGTGCCACCAGTGTTCTAGCGCCCTACAATGAGCAGTTCTTC
CDR3 protein: CATSVLAPYNEQFF

clone size: -
J gene: TRBJ2-7
V gene: TRBV28
D gene: TRBD2
CDR3 DNA: TGTGCCAGCAGCGTTAGCGGGAGTAGTCCCTACGAGCAGTACTTC
CDR3 protein: CASSVSGSSPYEQYF

clone size: -
J gene: TRBJ2-1
V gene: TRBV5-1
D gene: TRBD2
CDR3 DNA: TGCGCCAGCAGCTTGGCCTCGGGCGGGAGCCCCCTCAATGAGCAGTTCTTC
CDR3 protein: CASSLASGGSPLNEQFF

clone size: -
J gene: TRBJ1-2
V gene: TRBV27
D gene: -
CDR3 DNA: TGTGCCAGCAGTCCATACAGGGAAGAGATCTATGGCTACACCTTC
CDR3 protein: CASSPYREEIYGYTF

clone size: few
J gene: TRBJ1-1
V gene: TRBV11-2
D gene: TRBD1
CDR3 DNA: TGTGCCAGCAGCCCAGGAGGGGGCTTCACTGAAGCTTTCTTT
CDR3 protein: CASSPGGGFTEAFF

clone size: -
J gene: TRBJ2-1
V gene: TRBV11-2
D gene: TRBD2
CDR3 DNA: TGTGCCAGCAGCCCCTGGACTAGCGGGACGGGGAATGAGCAGTTCTTC
CDR3 protein: CASSPWTSGTGNEQFF

clone size: once
J gene: TRBJ2-7
V gene: TRBV7-8
D gene: -
CDR3 DNA: TGTGCCAGCAGCTTACAGGAATACACCTACGAGCAGTACTTC
CDR3 protein: CASSLQEYTYEQYF

clone size: -
J gene: TRBJ2-1
V gene: TRBV28
D gene: -
CDR3 DNA: TGTGCCAGCAGTCCCGCGGGATACAATGAGCAGTTCTTC
CDR3 protein: CASSPAGYNEQFF

clone size: -
J gene: TRBJ2-5
V gene: TRBV7-9
D gene: -
CDR3 DNA: TGTGCCAGCAGCACTCGGGAGACCCAGTACTTC
CDR3 protein: CASSTRETQYF

clone size: -
J gene: TRBJ2-4
V gene: TRBV19
D gene: TRBD2
CDR3 DNA: TGTGCCAGTAGTATCGATTCCCCTAGCGGAGGCGTAGCCAAAAACATTCAGTACTTC
CDR3 protein: CASSIDSPSGGVAKNIQYF

clone size: -
J gene: TRBJ2-5
V gene: TRBV3-1/TRBV3-2
D gene: -
CDR3 DNA: TGTGCCAGCAGCCAACAAGTGGGAGAAGAGACCCAGTACTTC
CDR3 protein: CASSQQVGEETQYF

clone size: few
J gene: TRBJ2-2
V gene: TRBV7-2
D gene: TRBD1
CDR3 DNA: TGTGCCAGCAGCGACAGGGGGAGGACCGGGGAGCTGTTTTTT
CDR3 protein: CASSDRGRTGELFF

clone size: once
J gene: TRBJ2-7
V gene: TRBV11-3
D gene: TRBD2
CDR3 DNA: TGTGCCAGCAGCCCTGAAGGGACTAGCGGGGACGAGCAGTACTTC
CDR3 protein: CASSPEGTSGDEQYF

clone size: -
J gene: TRBJ2-7
V gene: TRBV4-1
D gene: -
CDR3 DNA: TGCGCCAGCAGCCTATTGAGCTCCTACGAGCAGTACTTC
CDR3 protein: CASSLLSSYEQYF

clone size: -
J gene: TRBJ1-5
V gene: TRBV6-6
D gene: -
CDR3 DNA: TGTGCCAGCTGTTCTCGGGATTCCGGCAATCAGCCCCAGCATTTT
CDR3 protein: CASCSRDSGNQPQHF

clone size: -
J gene: TRBJ2-7
V gene: TRBV7-9
D gene: -
CDR3 DNA: TGTGCCAGCAGCTTAGATAAAACCTACGAGCAGTACTTC
CDR3 protein: CASSLDKTYEQYF

clone size: -
J gene: TRBJ1-4
V gene: TRBV27
D gene: -
CDR3 DNA: TGTGCCAGCTCACAGCAAGGATATAATGAAAAACTGTTTTTT
CDR3 protein: CASSQQGYNEKLFF

clone size: -
J gene: TRBJ2-7
V gene: TRBV30
D gene: -
CDR3 DNA: TGTGCCGGGTCCCAGAGGTCCTACGAGCAGTACTTC
CDR3 protein: CAGSQRSYEQYF

clone size: -
J gene: TRBJ2-7
V gene: TRBV19
D gene: -
CDR3 DNA: TGTGCCAGTAGCCTAGGGGATCAGGACGCCTACGAGCAGTACTTC
CDR3 protein: CASSLGDQDAYEQYF

clone size: -
J gene: TRBJ2-3
V gene: TRBV11-3
D gene: -
CDR3 DNA: TGTGCCAGCGAGGTAGCCGGCACAGATACGCAGTATTTT
CDR3 protein: CASEVAGTDTQYF